The entry below gives a single T cell receptor (beta chain) sequence along with its context. This entry belongs to a study of blood T cell repertoires in COVID-19. Overall study: COVID-19 samples from acute and convalescent phases originated in the United States, Italy and Spain. PBMCs, B-cell-depleted T cells, or T cells were the source of the cDNA or gDNA that made up the material.

Per the authors' pipeline: How many nucleated cells were present was estimated from reference gene primer amplification. Repertoires were generated with immunoSEQ multiplex PCR, while TCRdb's copy carries only in-frame clones and drops some. D and trimming come from the DNA, and the V and J calls and clone size come from that table. The sample has about 25,000 clones; around nine tenths are singletons. V lost 2 bases to trimming and J lost 0 bases, with 3 bases between them. Germline V gene data show CDR1 as SGDLS and CDR2 as YYNGEE. The CDR3 length is 13 residues. The material sequenced was peripheral blood. The sequence came from a human donor with active COVID-19. The donor label of this sample is uncertain. The J gene is TRBJ2-1, the V gene TRBV9; D is unresolved. CDR3 DNA: TGTGCCAGCAGCGTCTACTCCTACAATGAGCAGTTCTTC. This sequence encodes CASSVYSYNEQFF.